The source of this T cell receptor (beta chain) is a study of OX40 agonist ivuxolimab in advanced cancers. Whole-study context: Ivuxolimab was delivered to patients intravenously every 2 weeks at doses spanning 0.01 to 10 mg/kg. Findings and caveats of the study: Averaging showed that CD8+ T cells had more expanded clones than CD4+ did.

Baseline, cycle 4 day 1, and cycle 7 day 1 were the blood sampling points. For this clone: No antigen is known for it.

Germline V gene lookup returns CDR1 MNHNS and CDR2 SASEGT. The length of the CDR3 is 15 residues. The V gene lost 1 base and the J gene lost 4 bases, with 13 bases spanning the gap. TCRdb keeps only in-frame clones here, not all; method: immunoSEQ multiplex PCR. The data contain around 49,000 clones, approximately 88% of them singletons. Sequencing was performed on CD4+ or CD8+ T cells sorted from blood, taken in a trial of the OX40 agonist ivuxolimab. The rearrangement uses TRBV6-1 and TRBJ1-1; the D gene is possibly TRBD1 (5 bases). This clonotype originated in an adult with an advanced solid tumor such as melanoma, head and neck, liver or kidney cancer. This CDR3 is CASSEVGAGGTEAFF. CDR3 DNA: TGTGCCAGCAGTGAAGTTGGCGCTGGGGGCACTGAAGCTTTCTTT.